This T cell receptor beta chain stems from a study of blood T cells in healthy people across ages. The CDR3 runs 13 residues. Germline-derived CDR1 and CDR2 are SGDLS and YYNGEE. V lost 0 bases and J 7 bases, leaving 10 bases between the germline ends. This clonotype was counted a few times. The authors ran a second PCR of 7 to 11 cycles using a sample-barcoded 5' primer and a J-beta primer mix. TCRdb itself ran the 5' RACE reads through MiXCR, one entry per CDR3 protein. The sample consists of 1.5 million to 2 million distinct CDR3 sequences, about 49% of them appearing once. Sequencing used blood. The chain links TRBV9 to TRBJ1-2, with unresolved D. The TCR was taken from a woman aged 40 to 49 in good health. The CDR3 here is CASSVDRFRGYTF. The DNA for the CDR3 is TGTGCCAGCAGCGTAGATCGGTTTCGTGGCTACACCTTC.